This TCR beta chain was sequenced for a study of CD8 T cells in Susac syndrome. Through negative isolation, CD4+ and CD8+ T cells were obtained, while TEMRA cells were enriched using FACS. Random-hexamer reverse transcription was applied to roughly 0.45 to 1 ug RNA. MiXCR was run by TCRdb on the immunoSEQ multiplex PCR reads, yielding one entry per CDR3 protein. The sample records 180,000 or so distinct CDR3 sequences, 95% being singletons. The receptor comes from a human donor in good health. The specimen sequenced was CD4+ T cells from PBMCs.

CDR3 sequence reads: CASSLVPDQPQHF. The CDR3 DNA follows: TGTGCCAGCAGCTTAGTCCCGGATCAGCCCCAGCATTTT. This sequence joins TRBV7-8 and TRBJ1-5; D uncertain. The germline CDR1 and CDR2 sequences are SGHVS and FQNEAQ. V was pared by 1 base and J by 5 bases, with 6 bases between. This CDR3 comprises 13 residues.